These 9 T cell receptor beta chains were all obtained from the same sample, sequenced in a study of graft-versus-host responses after intestinal transplantation (dated by TCRdb to about 2021). The method behind the library was the immunoSEQ multiplex PCR assay. The table was pulled from immuneACCESS by TCRdb, which kept in-frame rearrangements only. Such tables lose some clones; where checked, under half of the loss comes from unresolved V genes, and the rest has no known cause. This sample lists tens of thousands of clones; about 90% were detected once. Around 5.1% of the sample comes from the top ten. The sample consisted of PBMCs, taken about 93 weeks after intestinal transplant. The receptor set was obtained from a human patient who received an intestinal transplant, so some T cells may come from the graft donor.

The V and J genes are TRBV2 and TRBJ1-2, with D tentatively TRBD1 (6 bases). Trimming left V 6 bases short and J 4 bases short, with 15 bases between. Germline V CDR1 and CDR2: SNHLY, FYNNEI. The CDR3 loop spans 14 amino acids. The CDR3 DNA reads TGTGCCAGCAGAGGCTGGACAGAACCCTATGGCTACACCTTC. It translates to CASRGWTEPYGYTF.

J is TRBJ2-2 and V is TRBV14; D is unclear. Germline V gene lookup returns CDR1 SGHDN and CDR2 FVKESK. The V end lost 1 base, the J end lost 0 bases, and 3 bases lay between the germline ends. The CDR3 runs 14 residues. DNA of the CDR3: TGTGCCAGCAGCCAAGTCCCGAACACCGGGGAGCTGTTTTTT. The encoded protein is CASSQVPNTGELFF.

The chain uses TRBV28 and TRBJ1-3, with TRBD1 as a possible D gene (5 bases). The V gene's germline CDR1 is MDHEN and CDR2 SYDVKM. The CDR3 has 14 amino acids. The V and J ends lost 8 bases and 0 bases respectively, with 11 bases between them. The chain's CDR3 is CASGYGASGNTIYF. The CDR3 region has the DNA TGTGCCAGCGGCTACGGGGCCTCTGGAAACACCATATATTTT.

This clone was found once. The chain couples TRBV5-1 to TRBJ2-1, with 8 bases identical to TRBD2. The germline CDR1 and CDR2 sequences are SGHRS and YFSETQ. The CDR3 consists of 15 residues. The V and J ends lost 0 bases and 6 bases, in that order; junction bases with no gene match: 5. CDR3 sequence (DNA): TGCGCCAGCAGCTTGGCCGGGACTAGTAGCAATGAGCAGTTCTTC. It codes for CASSLAGTSSNEQFF. Combining the CDR3 with reference TRBV5-1 and TRBJ2-1 gives the whole variable domain KAGVTQTPRYLIKTRGQQVTLSCSPISGHRSVSWYQQTPGQGLQFLFEYFSETQRNKGNFPGRFSGRQFSNSRSEMNVSTLELGDSALYLCASSLAGTSSNEQFFGPGTRLTVL.

V usage is TRBV10-3 and J usage is TRBJ2-3; D unresolved. V shed 5 bases and J shed 3 bases, with 12 bases lying between them. The germline CDR1 and CDR2 sequences are ENHRY and SYGVKD. There are 14 residues in the CDR3. CDR3 bases: TGTGCCATCAGTCATGAAGGTCGAACAGATACGCAGTATTTT. Translation gives CAISHEGRTDTQYF.

This chain connects TRBV11-3 to TRBJ1-2; D is uncertain. This CDR3 is built from 15 residues. V gave up 0 bases and J gave up 1 base, with 9 bases separating them. Germline loops: CDR1 SGHNT, CDR2 YENEEA. CDR3 coding DNA: TGTGCCAGCAGCTTAGATCACTACAGTAACTATGGCTACACCTTC. It yields the protein CASSLDHYSNYGYTF.

This clone was recorded only once. V and J are TRBV7-8 and TRBJ2-2, with TRBD1 identical over 8 bases. Germline CDR1 reads SGHVS; CDR2 reads FQNEAQ. Trimming cost V 6 bases and J 3 bases; bases outside gene matches: 6. This CDR3 spans 15 amino acids. This CDR3 reads CASRKTGVYTGELFF. Written as DNA, the CDR3 is TGTGCCAGCAGGAAGACAGGGGTTTACACCGGGGAGCTGTTTTTT. The entire variable domain, with the rest obtained from reference TRBV7-8 and TRBJ2-2, is as follows: GAGVSQSPRYKVAKRGQDVALRCDPISGHVSLFWYQQALGQGPEFLTYFQNEAQLDKSGLPSDRFFAERPEGSVSTLKIQRTQQEDSAVYLCASRKTGVYTGELFFGEGSRLTVL.

The chain carries TRBV2 and TRBJ2-1; 7 bases match TRBD2. In germline, CDR1 is SNHLY, CDR2 FYNNEI. The CDR3 covers 13 residues. Unmatched junction bases numbered 5, after V lost 4 bases and J lost 8 bases. The CDR3 region is CASSVGGFDEQFF. For the CDR3, the DNA is TGTGCCAGCAGTGTGGGGGGGTTCGATGAGCAGTTCTTC.

In its sample, this clone was seen once. The genes are TRBV19 and TRBJ1-2, with D unclear. The CDR3 has 12 amino acids. Germline-derived CDR1 and CDR2 are LNHDA and SQIVND (reference sequence). V was trimmed by 5 bases and J by 1 base, leaving 5 bases between them. DNA of the CDR3: TGTGCCAGTAGTCTTCTTAACTATGGCTACACCTTC. Translated: CASSLLNYGYTF.